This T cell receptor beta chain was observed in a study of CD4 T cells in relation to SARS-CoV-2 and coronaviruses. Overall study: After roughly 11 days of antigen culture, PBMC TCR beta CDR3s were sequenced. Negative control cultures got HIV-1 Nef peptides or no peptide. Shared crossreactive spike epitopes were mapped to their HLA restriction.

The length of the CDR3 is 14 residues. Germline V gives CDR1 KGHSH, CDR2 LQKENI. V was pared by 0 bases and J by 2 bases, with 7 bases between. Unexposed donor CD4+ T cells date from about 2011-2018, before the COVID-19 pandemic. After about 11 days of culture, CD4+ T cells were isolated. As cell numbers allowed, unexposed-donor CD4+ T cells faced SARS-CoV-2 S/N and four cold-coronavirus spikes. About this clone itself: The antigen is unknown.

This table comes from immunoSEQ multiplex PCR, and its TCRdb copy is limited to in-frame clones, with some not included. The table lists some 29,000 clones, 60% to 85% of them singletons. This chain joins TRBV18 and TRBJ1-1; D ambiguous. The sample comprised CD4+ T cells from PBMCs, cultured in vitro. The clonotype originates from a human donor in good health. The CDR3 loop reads CASSPPGLNTEAFF. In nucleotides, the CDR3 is TGTGCCAGCTCACCACCAGGGCTTAACACTGAAGCTTTCTTT.